This entry is about one T cell receptor beta chain. The data are from a study of blood T cell repertoires in COVID-19. Across the study: Acute-phase and convalescent COVID-19 samples originated in the United States, Italy and Spain.

The assay was immunoSEQ multiplex PCR, and TCRdb's table has in-frame clones only and misses some. In the table there are 100,000 to 150,000 clones, roughly 80% of which are singletons. This clonotype originated in a woman between 50 and 59 years old with acute or convalescent COVID-19. The specimen was peripheral blood.

The CDR3 loop reads CASSPEGGVSGNTIYF. In DNA form, the CDR3 reads TGTGCCAGCAGCCCGGAGGGCGGAGTCTCTGGAAACACCATATATTTT. The J gene is TRBJ1-3, the V gene TRBV11-2; no firm D call. V was clipped by 5 bases and J by 0 bases, with 14 bases between them. Per the germline V gene, CDR1 is SGHAT and CDR2 is FQNNGV. There are 16 residues in the CDR3.